This record covers a single T cell receptor beta chain. Its target is not known. This CDR3 spans 13 amino acids. The J segment lost 3 bases and the V segment lost 6 bases, leaving 4 bases of the junction unmatched. CDR1 is MNHEY and CDR2 is SVGEGT in the germline V gene. The data belong to a study of T cells after yellow fever vaccination. Study-level results: In FACS-sorted repertoires, abundant clonotypes from the bulk population could appear as contaminants. Subsequent booster samples again held most clones from primary vaccination (96% CD4, roughly 88% CD8). Though weaker, the secondary response peaked faster, on day 5 versus 15.

For TCR, cDNA came from 5'RACE template switching, which added a universal primer site and UMIs. TCRdb ran MiXCR on the 5' RACE reads and lists one entry per CDR3 protein. Here the sample spans some 150,000 distinct CDR3 sequences, approximately 10% being singletons. The receptor was derived from a man aged 18 to 29 who received the YFV17D yellow fever vaccine. This chain links TRBV6-2 or TRBV6-3 with TRBJ2-5; 7 bases are a match to TRBD1. Specimen: CD8+ T cells sorted from PBMCs, collected 15 days after the yellow fever booster vaccination. The DNA of the CDR3 is TGTGCCAGCAGGTCAGACAGGGAAGAGACCCAGTACTTC. This translates into CASRSDREETQYF.